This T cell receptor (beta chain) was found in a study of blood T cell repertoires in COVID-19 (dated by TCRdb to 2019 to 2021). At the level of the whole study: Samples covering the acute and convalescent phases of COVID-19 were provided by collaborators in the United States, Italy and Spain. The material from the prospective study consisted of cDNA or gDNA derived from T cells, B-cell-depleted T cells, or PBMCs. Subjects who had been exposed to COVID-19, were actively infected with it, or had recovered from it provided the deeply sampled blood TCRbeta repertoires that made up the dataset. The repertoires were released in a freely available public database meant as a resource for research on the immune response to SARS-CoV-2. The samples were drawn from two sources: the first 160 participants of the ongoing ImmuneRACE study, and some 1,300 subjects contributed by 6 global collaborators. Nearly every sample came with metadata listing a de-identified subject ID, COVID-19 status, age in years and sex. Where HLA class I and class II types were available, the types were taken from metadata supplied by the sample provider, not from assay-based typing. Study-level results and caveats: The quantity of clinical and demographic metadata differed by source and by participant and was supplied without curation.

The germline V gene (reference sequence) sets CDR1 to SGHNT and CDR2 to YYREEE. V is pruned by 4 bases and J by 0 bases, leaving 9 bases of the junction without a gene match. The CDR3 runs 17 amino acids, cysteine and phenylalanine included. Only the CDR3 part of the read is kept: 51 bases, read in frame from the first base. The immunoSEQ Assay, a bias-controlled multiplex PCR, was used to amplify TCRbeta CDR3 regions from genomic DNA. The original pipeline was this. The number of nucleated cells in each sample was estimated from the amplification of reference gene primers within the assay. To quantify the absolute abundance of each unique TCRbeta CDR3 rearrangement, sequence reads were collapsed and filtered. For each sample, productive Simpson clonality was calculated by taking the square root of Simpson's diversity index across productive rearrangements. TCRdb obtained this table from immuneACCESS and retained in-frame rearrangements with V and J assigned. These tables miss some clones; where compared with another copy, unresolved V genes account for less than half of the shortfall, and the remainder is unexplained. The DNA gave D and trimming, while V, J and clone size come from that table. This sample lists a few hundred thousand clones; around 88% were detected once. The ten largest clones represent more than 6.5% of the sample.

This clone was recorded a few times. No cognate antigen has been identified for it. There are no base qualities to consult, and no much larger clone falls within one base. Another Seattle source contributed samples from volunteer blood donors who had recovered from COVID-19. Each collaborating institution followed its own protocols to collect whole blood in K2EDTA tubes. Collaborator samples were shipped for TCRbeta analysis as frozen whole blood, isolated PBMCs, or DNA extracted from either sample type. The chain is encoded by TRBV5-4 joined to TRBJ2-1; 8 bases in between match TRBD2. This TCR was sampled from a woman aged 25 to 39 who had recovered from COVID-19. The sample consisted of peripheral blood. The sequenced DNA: TGTGCCAGCAGCCAACTAAGCGGGGGAAGCTCCTACAATGAGCAGTTCTTC. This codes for CASSQLSGGSSYNEQFF.